This T cell receptor beta chain stems from a study of shared clonotypes between healthy human individuals. Study-level background: The donors, two women and a few men, were aged 18 to 49.

The study ran the assay at deep level. Here immunoSEQ multiplex PCR was the method, and the copy in TCRdb shows in-frame clones only, minus some. The sample lists around 430,000 clones; around 79% were seen once. From germline, CDR1 is KGHSH and CDR2 LQKENI. The CDR3 runs 16 residues. V was shortened by 0 bases and J by 6 bases, with 18 bases between the two germline ends. The study drew all its donors from Caucasian adults living in Nashville, Tennessee. This chain uses TRBV18 with TRBJ2-7; maybe TRBD2 (6 bases). Sequenced input: PBMCs. The sequence was collected from a woman in her forties in good health. Some clones in this sample may be carry-over from other donors' samples. In nucleotides, the CDR3 is TGTGCCAGCTCACCACCGGTGGGCGGGTTGGGGGGCGAGCAGTACTTC. Encoded protein: CASSPPVGGLGGEQYF.